A selection of T cell receptor beta chains follows, all from one sample in a study of CD8+ T cells in alopecia areata. Generated by immunoSEQ multiplex PCR, the TCRdb table keeps only in-frame clones and is missing some. The data show hundreds of thousands of clones, just over 65% seen once. The specimen was CD4+ T cells sorted from blood, collected at roughly week 45, from a patient treated with tofacitinib. These receptors originate from a human donor with alopecia areata. The CDR3 runs from the conserved cysteine through the conserved F or W. A D gene is named only where the DNA matches it firmly. Not all rows give a size; the values are once, few, many and, for expanded clones, a class.

.,TRBJ1-6,.,TRBV7-6,TGTGCCAGCAGCTTAGCGGGGAGGCCAGGGGAAAATTCACCCCTCCACTTT,CASSLAGRPGENSPLHF
TRBD1,TRBJ2-7,.,TRBV5-7,TGTGCCAGCAGGGTGACAGGGGGACGGTACGAGCAGTACTTC,CASRVTGGRYEQYF
TRBD1,TRBJ2-4,.,TRBV5-4,TGTGCCAGCAGCCTAGGGACAGGCAGAACTCTAGCCAAAAACATTCAGTACTTC,CASSLGTGRTLAKNIQYF
.,TRBJ2-2,few,TRBV5-1,TGCGCCAGCAGCTTGGGAGGGACACAGAACACCGGGGAGCTGTTTTTT,CASSLGGTQNTGELFF
TRBD2,TRBJ2-1,.,TRBV19,TGTGCCAGTAGTATAGTCGGCGGGGGGGCGGAGAATGAGCAGTTCTTC,CASSIVGGGAENEQFF
TRBD1,TRBJ1-2,.,TRBV6-1,TGTGCCAGCAGCCAAGACAGGACAGGAGGCTACACCTTC,CASSQDRTGGYTF
.,TRBJ1-5,once,TRBV6-5,TGTGCCAGCAGTACCAGGGGAAATCAGCCCCAGCATTTT,CASSTRGNQPQHF
.,TRBJ2-5,once,TRBV28,TGTGCCAGCAGTTCCTCACTCCAAGAGACCCAGTACTTC,CASSSSLQETQYF
.,TRBJ1-2,.,TRBV5-4,TGTGCCAGCAGCTTGTCCGAGGCTGGCTACACCTTC,CASSLSEAGYTF
TRBD1,TRBJ1-1,.,TRBV29-1,TGCAGCGTTTACTCGGGACAGGGGAACACTGAAGCTTTCTTT,CSVYSGQGNTEAFF
.,TRBJ2-2,.,TRBV29-1,TGCAGCGTTACAGGGACGTACACCGGGGAGCTGTTTTTT,CSVTGTYTGELFF
.,TRBJ1-2,few,TRBV29-1,TGCAGCGTCCCTTCGGGGTTGGGGGAGATTGGCTACACCTTC,CSVPSGLGEIGYTF
.,TRBJ1-5,once,TRBV30,TGTGCCTGGAGTATTCTGAATCAGCCCCAGCATTTT,CAWSILNQPQHF
.,TRBJ1-1,.,TRBV29-1,TGCAGCACTAGGTGGGGGCCAATGAGTACTGAAGCTTTCTTT,CSTRWGPMSTEAFF
TRBD1,TRBJ1-2,.,TRBV29-1,TGCAGCGTTGAGACAGGGACAGAGGACTACACCTTC,CSVETGTEDYTF
.,TRBJ1-1,.,TRBV20-1,TGCAGTGGAAAGTCCACTGAAGCTTTCTTT,CSGKSTEAFF
TRBD2,TRBJ2-1,.,TRBV4-3,TGCGCCAGCAGCCAAGATCGGAGTAGCGGGGGGACCAATGAGCAGTTCTTC,CASSQDRSSGGTNEQFF
.,TRBJ2-5,.,TRBV2,TGTGCCAGCAGTGAAGCGCTTCATGGGCAGGGCTTTCAGACCCAGTACTTC,CASSEALHGQGFQTQYF
TRBD1,TRBJ2-7,.,TRBV12-5,TGTGCTAGTGTTAGGGACAGGGGTCTCGAGCAGTACTTC,CASVRDRGLEQYF
.,TRBJ2-7,.,TRBV18,TGTGCCAGCTCACCATCTTGGCTCGAGCAGTACTTC,CASSPSWLEQYF
.,TRBJ1-5,.,TRBV19,TGTGCCAGCAGTCAGGGGAATAGCAATCAGCCCCAGCATTTT,CASSQGNSNQPQHF
.,TRBJ1-5,.,TRBV4-1,TGCGCCAGCAGCCAAGGACAGATAAATCAGCCCCAGCATTTT,CASSQGQINQPQHF
TRBD1,TRBJ2-5,once,TRBV5-1,TGCGCCAGCAGCTTGGGAGGGACAGGGACTGGGGAGACCCAGTACTTC,CASSLGGTGTGETQYF
.,TRBJ2-7,few,TRBV6-1,TGTGCCAGCAGTAGCAAGACCCAGGTCTACGAGCAGTACTTC,CASSSKTQVYEQYF
.,TRBJ2-7,.,TRBV7-3,TGTGCCAGCAGCTTAGACCGACAGCCGCCTAACTACGAGCAGTACTTC,CASSLDRQPPNYEQYF
.,TRBJ2-3,.,TRBV2,TGTGCCAGCCAAAAAGGGTCCACAGATACGCAGTATTTT,CASQKGSTDTQYF
.,TRBJ2-7,.,TRBV5-6,TGTGCCAGCAGCGGAGCCGGGACACCATCCTACGAGCAGTACTTC,CASSGAGTPSYEQYF
TRBD2,TRBJ2-1,.,TRBV9,TGTGCCAGCAGCGTGTCGGGCGGGGGGATCGGTGAGCAGTTCTTC,CASSVSGGGIGEQFF
.,TRBJ1-1,.,TRBV29-1,TGCAGCGTTATAAGGGCTACGAACACTGAAGCTTTCTTT,CSVIRATNTEAFF
TRBD2,TRBJ2-5,few,TRBV10-2,TGCGCCAGCAGCGTGACTAGCCGCACCCAAGAGACCCAGTACTTC,CASSVTSRTQETQYF
.,TRBJ2-2,.,TRBV6-1,TGTGCCAGCAGTGAAGGGCGGGGTAGCGGCGCCGGGGAGCTGTTTTTT,CASSEGRGSGAGELFF
.,TRBJ1-1,many,TRBV14,TGTGCCAGCAGCCAAGGGCGGGGGCGCGGGTCTGAAGCTTTCTTT,CASSQGRGRGSEAFF
.,TRBJ1-1,.,TRBV30,TGTGCCTGGAGTGATAACGGAGGGGCTTTCTTT,CAWSDNGGAFF